Here is one T cell receptor (beta chain) with its context. Its antigen is unidentified. The data were obtained in a study of siplizumab effects on memory and regulatory T cells. Study observations and caveats: With siplizumab, cumulative frequency of CD4+ memory-derived alloreactive sequences dropped significantly. Few alloreactive clones mapped to unstimulated subsets. Left unconfirmed was the suppressive function of proliferating Tregs from siplizumab cultures.

Assay: immunoSEQ multiplex PCR; the TCRdb copy retains only in-frame clones and omits some. This table holds some 99,000 clones, under 95% found once. Deletions cut 5 bases from V and 8 bases from J, with 12 bases between. CDR3 length equals 12 residues. Germline V gene data show CDR1 as SGHTA and CDR2 as FQGNSA. The chain has TRBV7-2 and TRBJ1-2; perhaps TRBD1 as D (6 bases). This receptor was identified in a human donor in good health. Source material: Tregs sorted from blood. For the CDR3, the DNA is TGTGCCAGCAGCCCAAGGGGGGACGGCTACACCTTC. Protein product: CASSPRGDGYTF.